Detailed here is one T cell receptor beta chain. The data derive from a study of PD-1 blockade in classical Hodgkin lymphoma. This table comes from immunoSEQ multiplex PCR, and its TCRdb copy is limited to in-frame clones, with some not included. The table shows some 28,000 clones, with 80% to 95% occurring only once. Germline V CDR1 and CDR2: SQVTM, ANQGSEA. The length of the CDR3 is 15 residues. Trimming removed 5 bases at V and 2 bases at J, with 18 bases between. Time point here: newly diagnosed, previously untreated cHL patient sample. The sample consisted of peripheral blood mononuclear cells (PBMCs). The chain is built from TRBV29-1 and TRBJ1-2, with D perhaps matching TRBD1 (6 bases). This sequence was found in a human donor with classical Hodgkin lymphoma. DNA for the CDR3: TGCAGCGTTTCTATATCGGGGGCAGGGAACTATGGCTACACCTTC. This encodes CSVSISGAGNYGYTF. Drawing the rest from reference TRBV29-1 and TRBJ1-2, the complete variable domain is SAVISQKPSRDICQRGTSLTIQCQVDSQVTMMFWYRQQPGQSLTLIATANQGSEATYESGFVIDKFPISRPNLTFSTLTVSNMSPEDSSIYLCSVSISGAGNYGYTFGSGTRLTVV.